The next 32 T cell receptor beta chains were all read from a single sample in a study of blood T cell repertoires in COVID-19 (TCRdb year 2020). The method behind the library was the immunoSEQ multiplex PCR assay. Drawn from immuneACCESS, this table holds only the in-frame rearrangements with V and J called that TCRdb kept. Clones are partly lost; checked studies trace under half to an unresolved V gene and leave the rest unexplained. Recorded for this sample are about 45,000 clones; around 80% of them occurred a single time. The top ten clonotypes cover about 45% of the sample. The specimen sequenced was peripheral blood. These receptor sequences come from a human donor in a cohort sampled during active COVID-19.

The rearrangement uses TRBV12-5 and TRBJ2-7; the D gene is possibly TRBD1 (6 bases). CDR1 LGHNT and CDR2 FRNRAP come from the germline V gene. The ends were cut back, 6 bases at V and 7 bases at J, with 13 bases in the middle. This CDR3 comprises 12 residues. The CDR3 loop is CASGPQGYEQYF. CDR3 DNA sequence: TGTGCTAGTGGCCCCCAGGGGTATGAGCAGTACTTC.

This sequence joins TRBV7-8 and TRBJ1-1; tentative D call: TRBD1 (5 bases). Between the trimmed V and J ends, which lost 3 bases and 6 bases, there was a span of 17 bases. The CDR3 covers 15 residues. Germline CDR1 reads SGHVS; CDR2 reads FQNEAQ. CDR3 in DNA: TGTGCCAGCAGCTTTCCTACCGGGACTGCGGCTGAAGCTTTCTTT. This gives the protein CASSFPTGTAAEAFF.

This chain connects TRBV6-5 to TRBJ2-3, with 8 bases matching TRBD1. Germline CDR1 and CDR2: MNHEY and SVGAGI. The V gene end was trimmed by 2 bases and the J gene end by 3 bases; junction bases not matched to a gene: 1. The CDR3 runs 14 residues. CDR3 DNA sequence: TGTGCCAGCAGTTACCAGGGGGCTACAGATACGCAGTATTTT. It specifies CASSYQGATDTQYF.

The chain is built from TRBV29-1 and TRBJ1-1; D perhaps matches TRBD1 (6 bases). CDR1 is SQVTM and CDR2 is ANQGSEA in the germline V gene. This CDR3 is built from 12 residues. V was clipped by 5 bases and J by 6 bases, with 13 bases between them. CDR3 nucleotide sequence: TGCAGCGTTATCACAGGGCTTGCTGAAGCTTTCTTT. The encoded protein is CSVITGLAEAFF.

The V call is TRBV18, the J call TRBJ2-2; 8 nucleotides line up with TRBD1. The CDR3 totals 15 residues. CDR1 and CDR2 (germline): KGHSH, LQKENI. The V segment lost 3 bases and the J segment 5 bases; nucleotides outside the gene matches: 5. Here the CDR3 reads CASSPAGQGTGELFF. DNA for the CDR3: TGTGCCAGCTCACCTGCCGGACAGGGAACCGGGGAGCTGTTTTTT.

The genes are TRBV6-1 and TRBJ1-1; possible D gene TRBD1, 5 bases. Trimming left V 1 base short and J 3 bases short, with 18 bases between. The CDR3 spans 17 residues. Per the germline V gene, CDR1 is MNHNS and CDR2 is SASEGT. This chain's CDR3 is CASSEVIWGETDTEAFF. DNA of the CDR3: TGTGCCAGCAGTGAAGTAATCTGGGGGGAGACGGACACTGAAGCTTTCTTT.

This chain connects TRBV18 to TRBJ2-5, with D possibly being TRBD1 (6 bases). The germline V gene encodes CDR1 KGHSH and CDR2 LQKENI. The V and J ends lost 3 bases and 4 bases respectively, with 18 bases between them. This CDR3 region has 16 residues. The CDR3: CASSPRSTGLGETQYF. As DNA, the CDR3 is TGTGCCAGCTCACCTCGAAGTACAGGGTTGGGAGAGACCCAGTACTTC.

DNA for the CDR3: TGTGCCAGCAGCTTAACCTTTTCAGTGGGCAATCAGCCCCAGCATTTT. Protein product: CASSLTFSVGNQPQHF. The V call is TRBV7-8, the J call TRBJ1-5; no clear D. The CDR3 is made up of 16 amino acids. The germline V gene has CDR1 SGHVS and CDR2 FQNEAQ. Trimming stripped 2 bases from V and 2 bases from J, with 13 bases between.

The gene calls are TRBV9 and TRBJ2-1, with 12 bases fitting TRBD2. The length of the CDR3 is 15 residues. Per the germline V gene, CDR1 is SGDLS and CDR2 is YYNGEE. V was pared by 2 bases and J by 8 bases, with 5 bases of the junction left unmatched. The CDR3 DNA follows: TGTGCCAGCAGCGTCCCTAGCGGGGGGGTCGATGAGCAGTTCTTC. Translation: CASSVPSGGVDEQFF.

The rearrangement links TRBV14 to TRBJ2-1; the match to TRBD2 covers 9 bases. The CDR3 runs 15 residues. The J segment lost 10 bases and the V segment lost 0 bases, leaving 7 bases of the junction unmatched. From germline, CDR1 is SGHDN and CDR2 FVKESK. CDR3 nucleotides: TGTGCCAGCAGCCAAGATCAGGTCGGACTAGCGGAGCAGTTCTTC. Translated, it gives CASSQDQVGLAEQFF.

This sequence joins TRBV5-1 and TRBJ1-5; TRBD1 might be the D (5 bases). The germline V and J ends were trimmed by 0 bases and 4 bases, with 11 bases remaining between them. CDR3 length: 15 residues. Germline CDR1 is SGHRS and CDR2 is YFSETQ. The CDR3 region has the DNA TGCGCCAGCAGCTTGGAGGGACTGATTAATCAGCCCCAGCATTTT. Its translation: CASSLEGLINQPQHF.

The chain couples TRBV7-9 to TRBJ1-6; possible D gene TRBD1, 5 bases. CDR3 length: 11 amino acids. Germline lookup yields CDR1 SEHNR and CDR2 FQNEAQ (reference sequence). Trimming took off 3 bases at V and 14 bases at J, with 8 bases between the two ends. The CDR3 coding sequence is TGTGCCAGCAGCTTGGGGCTGGCCCTCCACTTT. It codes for CASSLGLALHF.

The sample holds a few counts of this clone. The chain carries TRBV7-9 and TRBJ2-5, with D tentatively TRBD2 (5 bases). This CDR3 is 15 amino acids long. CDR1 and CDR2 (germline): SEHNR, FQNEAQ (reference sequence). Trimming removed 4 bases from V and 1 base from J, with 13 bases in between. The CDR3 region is CASSSQRFGQETQYF. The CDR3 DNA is TGTGCCAGCAGCTCCCAGCGGTTTGGCCAAGAGACCCAGTACTTC.

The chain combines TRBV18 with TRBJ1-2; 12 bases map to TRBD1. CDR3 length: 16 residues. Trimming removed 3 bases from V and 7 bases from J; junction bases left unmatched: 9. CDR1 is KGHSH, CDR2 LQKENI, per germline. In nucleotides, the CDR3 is TGTGCCAGCTCACCCCCCTGGGGACAGGGGGCCTCTGGCTACACCTTC. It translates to CASSPPWGQGASGYTF.

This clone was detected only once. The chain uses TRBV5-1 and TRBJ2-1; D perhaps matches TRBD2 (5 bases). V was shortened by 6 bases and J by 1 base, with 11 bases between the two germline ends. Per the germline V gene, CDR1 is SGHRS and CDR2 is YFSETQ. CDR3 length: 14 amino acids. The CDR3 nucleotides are TGCGCCAGCAAAAACAGCGGATCCTACAATGAGCAGTTCTTC. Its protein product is CASKNSGSYNEQFF.

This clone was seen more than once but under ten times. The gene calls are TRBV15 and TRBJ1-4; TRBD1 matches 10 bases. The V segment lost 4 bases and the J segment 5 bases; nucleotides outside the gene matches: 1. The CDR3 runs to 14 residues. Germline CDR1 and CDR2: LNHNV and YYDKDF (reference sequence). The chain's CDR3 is CATSKDRGNEKLFF. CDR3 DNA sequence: TGTGCCACCAGCAAGGACAGGGGGAATGAAAAACTGTTTTTT.

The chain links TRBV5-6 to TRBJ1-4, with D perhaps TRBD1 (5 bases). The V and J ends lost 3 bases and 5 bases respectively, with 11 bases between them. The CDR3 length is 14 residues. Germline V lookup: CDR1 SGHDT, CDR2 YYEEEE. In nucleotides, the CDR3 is TGTGCCAGCAGCTCGGACACTTTAAATGAAAAACTGTTTTTT. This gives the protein CASSSDTLNEKLFF.

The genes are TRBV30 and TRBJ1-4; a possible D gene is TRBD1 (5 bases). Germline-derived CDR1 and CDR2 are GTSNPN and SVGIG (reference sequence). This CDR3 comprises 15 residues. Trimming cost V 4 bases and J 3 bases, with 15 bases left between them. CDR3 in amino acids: CAWTNSAGPNEKLFF. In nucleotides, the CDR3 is TGTGCCTGGACCAACTCAGCAGGGCCTAATGAAAAACTGTTTTTT.

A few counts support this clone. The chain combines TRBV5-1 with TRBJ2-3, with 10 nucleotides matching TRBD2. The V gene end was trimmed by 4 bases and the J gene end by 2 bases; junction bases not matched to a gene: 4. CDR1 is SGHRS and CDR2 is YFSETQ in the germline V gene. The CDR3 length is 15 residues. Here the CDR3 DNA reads TGCGCCAGCAGCCCCCTAGCGGGGGACACAGATACGCAGTATTTT. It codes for CASSPLAGDTDTQYF.

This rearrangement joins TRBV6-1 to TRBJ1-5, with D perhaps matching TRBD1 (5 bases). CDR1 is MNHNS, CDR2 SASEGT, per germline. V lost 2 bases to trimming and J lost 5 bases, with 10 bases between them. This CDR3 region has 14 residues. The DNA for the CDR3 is TGTGCCAGCAGTGAACTGGAGGGGTATCAGCCCCAGCATTTT. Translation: CASSELEGYQPQHF.

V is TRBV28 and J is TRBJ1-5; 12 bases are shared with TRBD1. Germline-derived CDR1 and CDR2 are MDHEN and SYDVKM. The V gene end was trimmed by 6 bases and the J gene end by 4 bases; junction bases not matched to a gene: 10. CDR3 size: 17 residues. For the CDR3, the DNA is TGTGCCAGCAGCTCCACCGGGACAGGGGGCGAAAATCAGCCCCAGCATTTT. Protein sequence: CASSSTGTGGENQPQHF. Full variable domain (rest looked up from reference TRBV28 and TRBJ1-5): DVKVTQSSRYLVKRTGEKVFLECVQDMDHENMFWYRQDPGLGLRLIYFSYDVKMKEKGDIPEGYSVSREKKERFSLILESASTNQTSMYLCASSSTGTGGENQPQHFGDGTRLSIL.

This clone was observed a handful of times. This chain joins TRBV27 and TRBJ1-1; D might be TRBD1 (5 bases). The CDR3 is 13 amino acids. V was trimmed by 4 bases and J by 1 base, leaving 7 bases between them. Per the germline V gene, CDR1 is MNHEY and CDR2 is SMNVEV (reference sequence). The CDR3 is CASSSGQNTEAFF. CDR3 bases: TGTGCCAGCAGTTCAGGACAGAACACTGAAGCTTTCTTT.

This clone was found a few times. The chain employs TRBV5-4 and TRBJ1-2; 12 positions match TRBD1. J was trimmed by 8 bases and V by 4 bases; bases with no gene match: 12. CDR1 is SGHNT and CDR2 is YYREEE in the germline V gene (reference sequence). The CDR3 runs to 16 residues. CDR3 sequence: CASSPKLRDRGLGYTF. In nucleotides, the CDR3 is TGTGCCAGCAGCCCAAAGCTCCGGGACAGGGGGCTCGGCTACACCTTC.

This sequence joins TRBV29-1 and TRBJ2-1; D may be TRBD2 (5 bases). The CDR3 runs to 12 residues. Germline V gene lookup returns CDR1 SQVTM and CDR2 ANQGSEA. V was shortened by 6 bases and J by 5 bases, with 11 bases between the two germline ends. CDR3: CSVGEFHNEQFF. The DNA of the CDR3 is TGCAGCGTGGGAGAGTTTCACAATGAGCAGTTCTTC.

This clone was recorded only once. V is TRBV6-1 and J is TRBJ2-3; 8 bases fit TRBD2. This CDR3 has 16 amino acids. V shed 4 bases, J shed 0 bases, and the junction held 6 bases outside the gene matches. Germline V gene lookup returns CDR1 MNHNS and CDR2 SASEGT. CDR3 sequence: CASSGSAGVSTDTQYF. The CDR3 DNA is TGTGCCAGCAGTGGGTCAGCGGGGGTCAGCACAGATACGCAGTATTTT.

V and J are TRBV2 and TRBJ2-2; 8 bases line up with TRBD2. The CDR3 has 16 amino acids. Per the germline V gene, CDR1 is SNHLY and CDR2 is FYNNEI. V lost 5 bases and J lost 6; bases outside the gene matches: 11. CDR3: CASSTGLATAAGELFF. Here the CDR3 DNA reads TGTGCCAGCAGTACCGGACTAGCTACAGCCGCCGGGGAGCTGTTTTTT.

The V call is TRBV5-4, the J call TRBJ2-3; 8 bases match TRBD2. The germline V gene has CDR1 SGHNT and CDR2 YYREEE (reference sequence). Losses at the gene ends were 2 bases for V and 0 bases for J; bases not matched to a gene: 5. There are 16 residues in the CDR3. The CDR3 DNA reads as TGTGCCAGCAGCTTTTCGCGGGGGGCTAGCACAGATACGCAGTATTTT. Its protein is CASSFSRGASTDTQYF.

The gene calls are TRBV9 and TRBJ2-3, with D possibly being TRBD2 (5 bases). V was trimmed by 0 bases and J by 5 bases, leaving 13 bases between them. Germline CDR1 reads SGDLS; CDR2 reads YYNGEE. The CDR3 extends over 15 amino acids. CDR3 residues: CASSVAGKHLDTQYF. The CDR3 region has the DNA TGTGCCAGCAGCGTAGCGGGGAAGCACCTAGATACGCAGTATTTT.

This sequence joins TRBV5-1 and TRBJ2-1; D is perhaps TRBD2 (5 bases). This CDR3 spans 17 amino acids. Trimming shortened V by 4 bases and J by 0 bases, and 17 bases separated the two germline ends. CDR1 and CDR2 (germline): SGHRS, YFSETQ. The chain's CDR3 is CASSPGPGMSSYNEQFF. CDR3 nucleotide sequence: TGCGCCAGCAGCCCCGGCCCGGGGATGAGCTCCTACAATGAGCAGTTCTTC.

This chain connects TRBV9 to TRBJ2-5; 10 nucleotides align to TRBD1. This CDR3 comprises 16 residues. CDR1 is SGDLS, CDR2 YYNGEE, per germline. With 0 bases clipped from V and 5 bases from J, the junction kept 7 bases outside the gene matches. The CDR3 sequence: CASSVVRGTGDETQYF. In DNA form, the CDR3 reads TGTGCCAGCAGCGTAGTCCGCGGGACAGGGGACGAGACCCAGTACTTC.

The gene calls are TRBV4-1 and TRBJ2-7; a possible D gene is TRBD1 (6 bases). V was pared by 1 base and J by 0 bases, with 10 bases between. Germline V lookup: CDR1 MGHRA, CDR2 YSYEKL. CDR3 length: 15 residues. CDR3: CASSQGDTSSYEQYF. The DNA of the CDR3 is TGCGCCAGCAGCCAAGGGGACACGAGCTCCTACGAGCAGTACTTC.

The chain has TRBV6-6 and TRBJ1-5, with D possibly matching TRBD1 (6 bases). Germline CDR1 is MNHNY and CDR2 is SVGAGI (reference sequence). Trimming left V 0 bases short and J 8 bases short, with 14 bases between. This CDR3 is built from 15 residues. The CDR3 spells CASSYSRGGLEPQHF. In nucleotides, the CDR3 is TGTGCCAGCAGTTACTCGAGGGGGGGGCTCGAGCCCCAGCATTTT.